Listed below are T cell receptor beta chains from one sample, sequenced in a study of CD8 T cells in Susac syndrome. A single record per CDR3 protein comes from TCRdb applying MiXCR to the immunoSEQ multiplex PCR reads. The table shows 150,000 or so distinct CDR3 sequences, with 85% to 95% occurring only once. Sequencing was done on a sample of CD4+ T cells from PBMCs. These TCRs come from a human donor with Susac syndrome. The CDR3 runs from the conserved cysteine through the conserved F or W. D genes are given only for firm matches. Only some rows state a clone size, as once, few, many or a class for expanded clones.

clone_size d_call j_call cdr3_length v_call cdr3_nt cdr3_aa
- - TRBJ1-1 13 TRBV29-1 TGCAGCGCCGAAAAGGGGTTAGGCACTGAAGCTTTCTTT CSAEKGLGTEAFF
- TRBD2 TRBJ2-7 16 TRBV4-1 TGCGCCAGCAGCCGGGAACCAAGCGGGGGGAGGTACGAGCAGTACTTC CASSREPSGGRYEQYF
- - TRBJ2-1 15 TRBV12-3/TRBV12-4 TGTGCCAGCACCAACTTCGAGGGGGATTACAATGAGCAGTTCTTC CASTNFEGDYNEQFF
- TRBD2 TRBJ2-5 13 TRBV2 TGTGCCAGGGGCCAGCCGGGGGGAAGGACCCAGTACTTC CARGQPGGRTQYF
- - TRBJ1-2 13 TRBV5-1 TGCGCCAGCAGCTTAATTGAGGACTATGGCTACACCTTC CASSLIEDYGYTF
- - TRBJ1-6 13 TRBV27 TGTGCCAGCAGGGCCCCAGGGGTTTCACCCCTCCACTTT CASRAPGVSPLHF
- - TRBJ2-5 11 TRBV29-1 TGCAGCGTTACAGGTGGGGAGACCCAGTACTTC CSVTGGETQYF
- - TRBJ1-1 12 TRBV20-1 TGCAGTGCCAAGGACCAATACACTGAAGCTTTCTTT CSAKDQYTEAFF
- TRBD1 TRBJ2-1 13 TRBV20-1 TGCAGTGTTCCTATCAGGGGGCATGGTGAGCAGTTCTTC CSVPIRGHGEQFF
- TRBD1 TRBJ1-6 15 TRBV3-1 TGTGCCAGCAGCCAACCGGGACAGACGAATTCACCCCTCCACTTT CASSQPGQTNSPLHF
- - TRBJ1-2 14 TRBV20-1 TGCAGTGCCGAAAGACAGGAGATCAACTATGGCTACACCTTC CSAERQEINYGYTF
- - TRBJ2-7 13 TRBV20-1 TGCAGTGCCCCCGGGGCAGCGACCTACGAGCAGTACTTC CSAPGAATYEQYF
- - TRBJ1-5 12 TRBV6-2/TRBV6-3 TGTGCCAGCAGTTACACGAATCAGCCCCAGCATTTT CASSYTNQPQHF
- - TRBJ2-5 15 TRBV11-3 TGTGCCAGCAGCTTAGGGTGGCGGGGCCAAGAGACCCAGTACTTC CASSLGWRGQETQYF
- - TRBJ1-5 14 TRBV12-3/TRBV12-4 TGTGCCAGCAGTTTAAAGGCCCCGGGGCAGCCCCAGCATTTT CASSLKAPGQPQHF
once - TRBJ2-7 13 TRBV3-1 TGTGCCAGCAGCCGGGGGGTCGCCTACGAGCAGTACTTC CASSRGVAYEQYF
- TRBD2 TRBJ2-5 17 TRBV6-1 TGTGCCAGCAGTACCTCAATGACTAGCGGGGGCCAAGAGACCCAGTACTTC CASSTSMTSGGQETQYF
- - TRBJ2-3 14 TRBV4-1 TGCGCCAGCAGTCAAACCGGGAGCACAGATACGCAGTATTTT CASSQTGSTDTQYF
- - TRBJ1-4 16 TRBV3-1 TGTGCCAGCAGCCAATCCCCAGGTGGCACTAATGAAAAACTGTTTTTT CASSQSPGGTNEKLFF
- - TRBJ1-5 16 TRBV7-9 TGTGCCAGCAGCCCGGACGGACCCGATAGCAATCAGCCCCAGCATTTT CASSPDGPDSNQPQHF
- TRBD2 TRBJ2-5 18 TRBV4-2 TGTGCCAGCAGCCAAGCCGGGCGGGGGGATCCTCTCCAAGAGACCCAGTACTTC CASSQAGRGDPLQETQYF
- TRBD2 TRBJ2-4 13 TRBV5-1 TGCGCCAGCAGCTCCGGGACTAGCGGGGGCCCAACATTC CASSSGTSGGPTF
- TRBD1 TRBJ1-5 15 TRBV20-1 TGCAGTGCCCAGGACAGGGTAAATAGCAATCAGCCCCAGCATTTT CSAQDRVNSNQPQHF
once - TRBJ1-4 16 TRBV7-8 TGTGCCAGCAGCCCAACTAGGGGTCGCGGTAATGAAAAACTGTTTTTT CASSPTRGRGNEKLFF
once TRBD1 TRBJ1-5 15 TRBV4-1 TGCGCCAGCAGCCGGGGGGGACAGGGTGGCCAGCCCCAGCATTTT CASSRGGQGGQPQHF
few - TRBJ1-2 13 TRBV5-6 TGTGCCAGCAGCTTGGCGGGGGTTGGTGGCTACACCTTC CASSLAGVGGYTF
once - TRBJ2-6 16 TRBV5-1 TGCGCCAGCAGCACCGGACGGAGCTCTGGGGCCAACGTCCTGACTTTC CASSTGRSSGANVLTF
- TRBD2 TRBJ2-7 16 TRBV27 TGTGCCAGCAGTTTATCGGGACTAGCGGGGCGCGACGAGCAGTACTTC CASSLSGLAGRDEQYF
- - TRBJ2-1 11 TRBV12-3/TRBV12-4 TGTGCCAGCAGCCCGGCCAATGAGCAGTTCTTC CASSPANEQFF
- - TRBJ2-7 14 TRBV20-1 TGCAGTGCCAGTTACTCGAGCGGGCGTGTCGAGCAGTACTTC CSASYSSGRVEQYF
- - TRBJ2-2 14 TRBV6-5 TGTGCCAGCAGTACCCCGGGGAACACCGGGGAGCTGTTTTTT CASSTPGNTGELFF
- - TRBJ1-3 17 TRBV15 TGTGCCACCAGCAGAGATCCGGGCAGGGCGACCGGAAACACCATATATTTT CATSRDPGRATGNTIYF
- - TRBJ2-7 13 TRBV5-6 TGTGCCAGCAACCCACGGAGTTCCTACGAGCAGTACTTC CASNPRSSYEQYF
- - TRBJ1-5 15 TRBV5-1 TGCGCCAGCAGCTTGGATGGGGGAACCGGTCAGCCCCAGCATTTT CASSLDGGTGQPQHF
- - TRBJ2-3 15 TRBV18 TGTGCCAGCTCCGGGACTCCCGCTAGCACAGATACGCAGTATTTT CASSGTPASTDTQYF
- - TRBJ2-2 13 TRBV11-2 TGTGCCAGCAGCCGTGCATACACCGGGGAGCTGTTTTTT CASSRAYTGELFF
- - TRBJ1-6 15 TRBV9 TGTGCCAGCAGCCCCATCGGGGGGGCGAATTCACCCCTCCACTTT CASSPIGGANSPLHF
- TRBD2 TRBJ2-5 14 TRBV20-1 TGCAGTGCTATCCCCCCGACTAGCGAGGAGACCCAGTACTTC CSAIPPTSEETQYF
- - TRBJ2-5 12 TRBV12-3/TRBV12-4 TGTGCCAGCAGTTTAGACCAGGGAGGTGGATACTTC CASSLDQGGGYF
few - TRBJ2-1 12 TRBV3-1 TGTGCCAGCAGCCCAGACGGCAATGAGCAGTTCTTC CASSPDGNEQFF
few - TRBJ2-3 13 TRBV5-1 TGCGCCAGCAGCTTCCGGGACACGGATACGCAGTATTTT CASSFRDTDTQYF
- - TRBJ2-4 15 TRBV4-3 TGCGCCAGCAGCCAAGGACCAGGGCCGACCAGCATTCAGTACTTC CASSQGPGPTSIQYF
- - TRBJ1-2 14 TRBV19 TGTGCCAGTATCCCAGGGAAAATCCCCTATGGCTACACCTTC CASIPGKIPYGYTF
- - TRBJ1-2 15 TRBV2 TGTGCCAGCAGTGAAGGACCGATCGGGGTATATGGCTACACCTTC CASSEGPIGVYGYTF
- - TRBJ2-3 14 TRBV7-9 TGTGCCAGCAGCTCCGGGACCTTCACAGATACGCAGTATTTT CASSSGTFTDTQYF
- - TRBJ2-7 13 TRBV2 TGTGCCAGCAGTGGACAGGTCACCTACGAGCAGTACTTC CASSGQVTYEQYF
few - TRBJ2-1 11 TRBV12-3/TRBV12-4 TGTGCCAGCAGTTTTAGGAATGAGCAGTTCTTC CASSFRNEQFF
- - TRBJ1-1 11 TRBV19 TGTGCCAGTACCCAGGACACTGAAGCTTTCTTT CASTQDTEAFF
- - TRBJ1-6 13 TRBV27 TGTGCCAGCAGTTTAAGGACAGATTCACCCCTCCACTTT CASSLRTDSPLHF
- - TRBJ2-2 15 TRBV7-6 TGTGCCAGCAGCTTAGCCGCTACTAGTACCGGGGAGCTGTTTTTT CASSLAATSTGELFF
- - TRBJ2-3 13 TRBV7-9 TGTGCCAGCAGCTTTAGAGGGGCAGATACGCAGTATTTT CASSFRGADTQYF
- - TRBJ2-3 15 TRBV11-2 TGTGCCAGCAGCGACGGGTTAGTTGGGACAGATACGCAGTATTTT CASSDGLVGTDTQYF
few - TRBJ2-1 11 TRBV20-1 TGCAGTGCCCCAGGGGCCAATGAGCAGTTCTTC CSAPGANEQFF
- TRBD1 TRBJ1-1 12 TRBV13 TGTGCCAGCAGCTCAGTAAGGGGGCCGGCTTTCTTT CASSSVRGPAFF
- TRBD2 TRBJ2-5 14 TRBV7-3 TGTGCCAGCAGCCAGACTAGCGGACAAGAGACCCAGTACTTC CASSQTSGQETQYF
- - TRBJ1-5 15 TRBV20-1 TGCAGTGCTAGAGCGGCGGGGGCAGGCAATCAGCCCCAGCATTTT CSARAAGAGNQPQHF
- - TRBJ2-2 13 TRBV6-2/TRBV6-3 TGTGCCACCGGGACACTTAACACCGGGGAGCTGTTTTTT CATGTLNTGELFF
- TRBD2 TRBJ2-5 13 TRBV20-1 TGCAGTGCTTCCCCCACTAGCGGAGAGACCCAGTACTTC CSASPTSGETQYF
- - TRBJ2-1 14 TRBV7-9 TGTGCCAGCAGCTTAGGTAACGCCGGGGAGAGAAAGTTCTTC CASSLGNAGERKFF
once - TRBJ2-2 12 TRBV2 TGTGCCAGCAGTGAGGGCGCCGGGGAGCTGTTTTTT CASSEGAGELFF